The source of this T cell receptor beta chain is a study of blood T cell repertoires in COVID-19. Whole-study context: The study counted Cohort 3 donors as recovered given two negative PCRs, clearance, or symptom resolution.

Ages ranged from roughly 18 to 100 years, with residence in some 25 US areas. This clone has just a few counts. Germline V CDR1 and CDR2: LGHDT, YNNKEL (reference sequence). CDR3 length: 17 residues. The V segment lost 2 bases and the J segment 5 bases; nucleotides outside the gene matches: 12. Per the original data handling: Cell counts per sample came from amplifying reference gene primers. Measured with immunoSEQ multiplex PCR; TCRdb has only the in-frame clones, and not every one. Clone size and V and J calls were adopted from that table, with D and trimming inferred from the DNA. The sample lists roughly 160,000 clones, around 80% occurring once.

This TCR was sampled from a woman aged 65 to 85 in a cohort exposed to, infected with or recovered from COVID-19 (not recorded which). The V gene is TRBV3-1 (or the pseudogene TRBV3-2), the J gene TRBJ1-2, with TRBD1 matching 9 bases. The sequenced material came from PBMCs or T cells enriched from blood (not recorded which). The CDR3 reads CASSQREPGQGSYGYTF. DNA of the CDR3: TGTGCCAGCAGCCAACGAGAGCCGGGACAGGGATCGTATGGCTACACCTTC.